Listed here are 16 T cell receptor beta chains from one sample, sequenced in a study of OX40 agonist ivuxolimab in advanced cancers. Method: immunoSEQ multiplex PCR; TCRdb's copy keeps in-frame clones and lacks some. The repertoire has approximately 82,000 clones, around 85% of them found once; the top ten carry around 2.3%. The sequenced sample was CD4+ or CD8+ T cells sorted from blood, obtained in a trial of the OX40 agonist ivuxolimab. These receptor sequences come from an adult with an advanced solid tumor such as melanoma, head and neck, liver or kidney cancer.

J is TRBJ2-7 and V is TRBV4-2, with a possible D match to TRBD1 (5 bases). V lost 0 bases and J lost 3, with 9 bases in between. This CDR3 has 14 residues. From germline, CDR1 is LGHNA and CDR2 YNFKEQ. The CDR3 DNA reads TGTGCCAGCAGCCAAGATGACAGCCTCTACGAGCAGTACTTC. Protein: CASSQDDSLYEQYF.

The chain is built from TRBV18 and TRBJ1-5; the match to TRBD1 covers 8 bases. Germline V gene sequence: CDR1 KGHSH, CDR2 LQKENI. The CDR3 sequence is 15 residues long. The junction had 6 bases not matched to a gene; V was cut back by 1 base and J by 7 bases. The CDR3 bases are TGTGCCAGCTCACCACAGGCACAGGGGGTACAGCCCCAGCATTTT. It encodes CASSPQAQGVQPQHF. Drawing the rest from reference TRBV18 and TRBJ1-5, the complete variable domain is NAGVMQNPRHLVRRRGQEARLRCSPMKGHSHVYWYRQLPEEGLKFMVYLQKENIIDESGMPKERFSAEFPKEGPSILRIQQVVRGDSAAYFCASSPQAQGVQPQHFGDGTRLSIL.

The chain links TRBV19 to TRBJ2-2, with TRBD1 matching 7 bases. V was clipped by 3 bases and J by 3 bases; unmatched bases: 4. This CDR3 is 15 amino acids long. Germline loops: CDR1 LNHDA, CDR2 SQIVND (reference sequence). The CDR3 region has the DNA TGTGCCAGTAGTATTTGGCAGGGGGACACCGGGGAGCTGTTTTTT. It yields the protein CASSIWQGDTGELFF.

This clone was seen a handful of times. The gene calls are TRBV7-3 and TRBJ2-2; possibly TRBD1 for D (5 bases). Trimming pared 2 bases from V and 1 base from J, leaving 11 bases between. Germline V gene lookup returns CDR1 SGHTA and CDR2 FQGTGA. The CDR3 loop spans 16 amino acids. CDR3 region: CASSLGATVNTGELFF. As DNA, the CDR3 is TGTGCCAGCAGCTTAGGGGCGACGGTGAACACCGGGGAGCTGTTTTTT.

The V call is TRBV5-1, the J call TRBJ1-2, with a weak D call TRBD1 (5 bases). Trimming pared 4 bases from V and 8 bases from J, leaving 18 bases between. The CDR3 has 14 amino acids. CDR1 and CDR2 from the germline V gene are SGHRS and YFSETQ. CDR3 bases: TGCGCCAGCAGCGAGCGGGACCTTGCAGGCGGCTACACCTTC. Amino acids: CASSERDLAGGYTF.

There are a few counts of this clone. This chain connects TRBV19 to TRBJ1-2, with D possibly being TRBD1 (5 bases). With 5 bases removed from V and 5 bases from J, the gap between germline ends came to 15 bases. Germline lookup yields CDR1 LNHDA and CDR2 SQIVND (reference sequence). This CDR3 is built from 14 residues. CDR3 protein: CASSPGRDVYGYTF. As DNA, the CDR3 is TGTGCCAGTAGTCCCGGCAGGGACGTATATGGCTACACCTTC.

The chain carries TRBV18 and TRBJ1-4; D uncertain. CDR1 KGHSH and CDR2 LQKENI come from the germline V gene. The CDR3 has 16 residues. Trimming took off 3 bases at V and 7 bases at J, with 18 bases between the two ends. CDR3 sequence reads: CASSPQIKGRGEKLFF. In DNA form, the CDR3 reads TGTGCCAGCTCACCCCAGATCAAAGGGCGGGGTGAAAAACTGTTTTTT.

The chain combines TRBV7-9 with TRBJ1-1; no reliable D call. The germline V gene has CDR1 SEHNR and CDR2 FQNEAQ (reference sequence). Trimming cost V 5 bases and J 8 bases, with 15 bases left between them. The CDR3 has 13 residues. CDR3 DNA: TGTGCCAGCAGCCCCCCGCCGGGCGGAGAAGCTTTCTTT. Translation gives CASSPPPGGEAFF.

The chain has TRBV27 and TRBJ1-5; 7 bases align to TRBD1. The CDR3 contains 14 residues. V shed 5 bases, J shed 7 bases, and the junction held 8 bases outside the gene matches. Per the germline V gene, CDR1 is MNHEY and CDR2 is SMNVEV (reference sequence). The chain's CDR3 is CASSLQGTGQPQHF. The CDR3 region has the DNA TGTGCCAGCAGTCTACAGGGGACGGGGCAGCCCCAGCATTTT.

This rearrangement joins TRBV4-1 to TRBJ2-6, with D uncertain. Deletions cut 0 bases from V and 0 bases from J, with 9 bases between. Germline values: CDR1 MGHRA, CDR2 YSYEKL. This CDR3 contains 17 residues. The CDR3 here is CASSQDPTLSGANVLTF. CDR3 bases: TGCGCCAGCAGCCAAGATCCGACGCTCTCTGGGGCCAACGTCCTGACTTTC.

This chain uses TRBV7-9 with TRBJ1-2; TRBD1 is a possible D gene (5 bases). The V and J ends lost 6 bases and 8 bases respectively, with 10 bases between them. There are 11 residues in the CDR3. Germline V gives CDR1 SEHNR, CDR2 FQNEAQ (reference sequence). The CDR3 DNA sequence: TGTGCCAGCAGTCCGGGGGAGGGCTACACCTTC. It specifies CASSPGEGYTF.

This clone was recorded once. The chain couples TRBV29-1 to TRBJ2-4; a possible D gene is TRBD1 (6 bases). The CDR3 loop spans 14 amino acids. Germline CDR1 and CDR2: SQVTM and ANQGSEA. Trimming left V 4 bases short and J 0 bases short, with 10 bases between. As DNA, the CDR3 is TGCAGCGTTGCTGACAGGCTAGCCAAAAACATTCAGTACTTC. Its translation: CSVADRLAKNIQYF.

V is TRBV6-1 and J is TRBJ2-7; 11 bases fit TRBD2. Germline V gives CDR1 MNHNS, CDR2 SASEGT. The CDR3 contains 14 residues. V lost 4 bases to trimming and J lost 3 bases; unmatched junction nucleotides: 2. The CDR3 region is CASSGTSGGYEQYF. CDR3 DNA sequence: TGTGCCAGCAGTGGTACTAGCGGGGGCTACGAGCAGTACTTC.

The rearrangement links TRBV9 to TRBJ2-3, with 7 bases lining up with TRBD1. The J segment lost 0 bases and the V segment lost 0 bases, leaving 4 bases of the junction unmatched. The CDR3 loop spans 16 amino acids. Germline-derived CDR1 and CDR2 are SGDLS and YYNGEE. Here the CDR3 DNA reads TGTGCCAGCAGCGTAGACGAGGGGGCCAGCACAGATACGCAGTATTTT. Amino acid sequence: CASSVDEGASTDTQYF.

This chain joins TRBV19 and TRBJ2-2, with TRBD2 matching 8 bases. Germline CDR1 LNHDA, CDR2 SQIVND (reference sequence). V lost 3 bases to trimming and J lost 5 bases; unmatched junction nucleotides: 5. This CDR3 has 15 amino acids. As DNA, the CDR3 is TGTGCCAGTAGTATTACGGGGGGGCGTACCGGGGAGCTGTTTTTT. Translating gives CASSITGGRTGELFF.

The V and J genes are TRBV27 and TRBJ1-5; tentatively, D is TRBD1 (5 bases). Germline CDR1 and CDR2: MNHEY and SMNVEV (reference sequence). V lost 2 bases to trimming and J lost 4 bases, with 15 bases between them. The CDR3 loop spans 16 amino acids. CDR3 sequence: CASSLRFLGVNQPQHF. The CDR3, as DNA: TGTGCCAGCAGTTTAAGATTCCTGGGGGTGAATCAGCCCCAGCATTTT.